Listed below are T cell receptor beta chains from one sample, sequenced in a study of beta chain features in type 1 diabetes. Sequenced by immunoSEQ multiplex PCR; TCRdb stores in-frame clones only, minus some. The sample has about 900,000 clones; 15% to 20% are singletons. Sequenced: naive CD4+ T cells from blood. These TCRs come from a woman younger than 30 in good health. The CDR3 runs from the conserved cysteine through the conserved F or W. Each record gives: D gene, J gene, V gene, clone size, CDR3 protein, CDR3 DNA. D genes are given only for firm matches. Size tells how often a clone was seen (once, few, many) or the class of an expanded clone, and some rows leave it out.

D gene: -
J gene: TRBJ2-1
V gene: TRBV10-1
clone size: few
CDR3 protein: CASSEFTASYNEQFF
CDR3 DNA: TGCGCCAGCAGTGAGTTCACTGCCTCCTACAATGAGCAGTTCTTC

D gene: -
J gene: TRBJ2-3
V gene: TRBV28
clone size: -
CDR3 protein: CASSLPYGDTQYF
CDR3 DNA: TGTGCCAGCAGTCTTCCATACGGAGATACGCAGTATTTT

D gene: TRBD1
J gene: TRBJ2-3
V gene: TRBV5-6
clone size: -
CDR3 protein: CASSLATGDTDTQYF
CDR3 DNA: TGTGCCAGCAGCTTGGCGACAGGGGACACAGATACGCAGTATTTT

D gene: TRBD2
J gene: TRBJ2-1
V gene: TRBV9
clone size: few
CDR3 protein: CASSAAGLAEYNEQFF
CDR3 DNA: TGTGCCAGCAGCGCAGCGGGACTAGCGGAGTACAATGAGCAGTTCTTC

D gene: TRBD1
J gene: TRBJ1-2
V gene: TRBV20-1
clone size: -
CDR3 protein: CSAYRGHTF
CDR3 DNA: TGCAGTGCTTACAGGGGGCACACCTTC

D gene: -
J gene: TRBJ2-7
V gene: TRBV6-1
clone size: few
CDR3 protein: CASSEWHSSYEQYF
CDR3 DNA: TGTGCCAGCAGTGAATGGCATTCCTCCTACGAGCAGTACTTC

D gene: TRBD2
J gene: TRBJ2-3
V gene: TRBV28
clone size: -
CDR3 protein: CASSFLNFPGLAGTPRDTQYF
CDR3 DNA: TGTGCCAGCAGTTTTTTGAATTTCCCCGGACTAGCGGGGACCCCTAGAGATACGCAGTATTTT

D gene: -
J gene: TRBJ2-2
V gene: TRBV9
clone size: -
CDR3 protein: CASSVAPPGELFF
CDR3 DNA: TGTGCCAGCAGCGTAGCTCCCCCCGGGGAGCTGTTTTTT

D gene: -
J gene: TRBJ2-2
V gene: TRBV15
clone size: few
CDR3 protein: CATSREPNTGELFF
CDR3 DNA: TGTGCCACCAGCAGGGAACCGAACACCGGGGAGCTGTTTTTT

D gene: -
J gene: TRBJ1-2
V gene: TRBV7-9
clone size: -
CDR3 protein: CASSQDLSGTSRSSGYTF
CDR3 DNA: TGTGCCAGCAGCCAAGATCTCTCGGGTACGTCCCGGTCAAGTGGCTACACCTTC

D gene: -
J gene: TRBJ1-1
V gene: TRBV7-9
clone size: -
CDR3 protein: CASSLLQGNTEAFF
CDR3 DNA: TGTGCCAGCAGCTTATTGCAGGGGAACACTGAAGCTTTCTTT

D gene: -
J gene: TRBJ2-4
V gene: TRBV6-6
clone size: -
CDR3 protein: CASSYSRTRGEDIQYF
CDR3 DNA: TGCGCCAGCAGTTACTCAAGAACCAGGGGCGAAGACATTCAGTACTTC

D gene: -
J gene: TRBJ1-4
V gene: TRBV2
clone size: -
CDR3 protein: CASSDSSTNEKLFF
CDR3 DNA: TGTGCCAGCAGTGACAGCTCAACTAATGAAAAACTGTTTTTT

D gene: TRBD2
J gene: TRBJ2-5
V gene: TRBV15
clone size: -
CDR3 protein: CATSIGLAGVETQYF
CDR3 DNA: TGTGCCACCAGCATCGGGCTAGCGGGAGTCGAGACCCAGTACTTC

D gene: -
J gene: TRBJ2-7
V gene: TRBV5-6
clone size: -
CDR3 protein: CASSFHDRKSYEQYF
CDR3 DNA: TGTGCCAGCAGCTTCCACGACAGGAAATCCTACGAGCAGTACTTC

D gene: TRBD1
J gene: TRBJ2-7
V gene: TRBV9
clone size: few
CDR3 protein: CASSPSGTGGRVQQYF
CDR3 DNA: TGTGCCAGCAGCCCAAGCGGGACAGGGGGCAGGGTACAGCAGTACTTC

D gene: -
J gene: TRBJ2-7
V gene: TRBV6-5
clone size: -
CDR3 protein: CASPAHYGRDEQYF
CDR3 DNA: TGTGCCAGCCCGGCACACTACGGGAGAGACGAGCAGTACTTC

D gene: -
J gene: TRBJ2-5
V gene: TRBV2
clone size: -
CDR3 protein: CASSEATPQETQYF
CDR3 DNA: TGTGCCAGCAGTGAAGCAACACCACAAGAGACCCAGTACTTC

D gene: TRBD2
J gene: TRBJ2-7
V gene: TRBV28
clone size: few
CDR3 protein: CASSNSGSSYEQYF
CDR3 DNA: TGTGCCAGCAGTAATAGCGGGAGCTCCTACGAGCAGTACTTC

D gene: -
J gene: TRBJ2-1
V gene: TRBV11-2
clone size: few
CDR3 protein: CASSPTKREQFF
CDR3 DNA: TGTGCCAGCAGCCCCACAAAACGGGAGCAGTTCTTC

D gene: TRBD2
J gene: TRBJ2-7
V gene: TRBV4-3
clone size: -
CDR3 protein: CASSQAFRTSVNEQYF
CDR3 DNA: TGCGCCAGCAGCCAAGCTTTTCGGACTAGCGTCAACGAGCAGTACTTC

D gene: -
J gene: TRBJ1-1
V gene: TRBV4-1
clone size: few
CDR3 protein: CASSQPYPTRTMNTEAFF
CDR3 DNA: TGCGCCAGCAGCCAACCATATCCGACACGGACCATGAACACTGAAGCTTTCTTT

D gene: -
J gene: TRBJ1-2
V gene: TRBV20-1
clone size: -
CDR3 protein: CSVPDGYTF
CDR3 DNA: TGCAGTGTACCAGATGGCTACACCTTC

D gene: -
J gene: TRBJ2-2
V gene: TRBV7-9
clone size: few
CDR3 protein: CASSLWLIGELFF
CDR3 DNA: TGTGCCAGCAGCTTATGGTTGATCGGGGAGCTGTTTTTT